A selection of T cell receptor beta chains follows, all from one sample in a study of post-analysis software for immune sequencing data. TCRdb reanalysed the PCR reads using MiXCR and keeps one entry per CDR3 protein. The table lists about 540,000 distinct CDR3 sequences, around a third of them singletons. What was sequenced was blood. The receptors were sampled from a girl aged 2-17 years with multiple sclerosis. Each CDR3 is given with its conserved first and last residue. The D gene is left open where the match is weak. The size of a clone is reported for some rows only, either as once, few or many, or as a class for expanded clones.

len: 15
d_gene: TRBD2
v_gene: TRBV5-1
j_gene: TRBJ2-5
abundance: NA
CDR3nt: TGCGCCAGCAGCTTGGCCCTAGCGGATCAAGAGACCCAGTACTTC
CDR3aa: CASSLALADQETQYF

len: 15
d_gene: TRBD2
v_gene: TRBV29-1
j_gene: TRBJ2-1
abundance: NA
CDR3nt: TGCAGCGTTGAACGGACTAGCGGGGGACCCAATGAGCAGTTCTTC
CDR3aa: CSVERTSGGPNEQFF

len: 13
d_gene: NA
v_gene: TRBV14
j_gene: TRBJ1-6
abundance: NA
CDR3nt: TGTGCCAGCAGCCAAGTAAGGATCTCACCCCTCCACTTT
CDR3aa: CASSQVRISPLHF

len: 16
d_gene: TRBD1
v_gene: TRBV29-1
j_gene: TRBJ2-6
abundance: few
CDR3nt: TGCAGCGTGACAGGGACCCACTTCTCTGGGGCCAACGTCCTGACTTTC
CDR3aa: CSVTGTHFSGANVLTF

len: 13
d_gene: NA
v_gene: TRBV27
j_gene: TRBJ2-7
abundance: NA
CDR3nt: TGTGCCAGCAGTTTAATTCCTACCTACGAGCAGTACTTC
CDR3aa: CASSLIPTYEQYF

len: 14
d_gene: NA
v_gene: TRBV12-3/TRBV12-4
j_gene: TRBJ2-2
abundance: NA
CDR3nt: TGTGCCAGCCTCAAGGGGGGAGGTTACGGGGAGCTGTTTTTT
CDR3aa: CASLKGGGYGELFF

len: 13
d_gene: NA
v_gene: TRBV12-3/TRBV12-4
j_gene: TRBJ1-5
abundance: NA
CDR3nt: TGTGCCAGCAGTGCCACGATTAGTCAGCCCCAGCATTTT
CDR3aa: CASSATISQPQHF

len: 15
d_gene: TRBD1
v_gene: TRBV28
j_gene: TRBJ2-3
abundance: NA
CDR3nt: TGTGCCAGCAGTTTGGGGACAGGGAAATCAGATACGCAGTATTTT
CDR3aa: CASSLGTGKSDTQYF

len: 13
d_gene: NA
v_gene: TRBV5-4
j_gene: TRBJ1-2
abundance: NA
CDR3nt: TGTGCCAGCAGCTTGAAGGGGACGAAAGGCTACACCTTC
CDR3aa: CASSLKGTKGYTF

len: 14
d_gene: TRBD1
v_gene: TRBV7-9
j_gene: TRBJ2-3
abundance: few
CDR3nt: TGTGCCAATGTCGCAGGGGGCTTAACAGATACGCAGTATTTT
CDR3aa: CANVAGGLTDTQYF

len: 13
d_gene: NA
v_gene: TRBV20-1
j_gene: TRBJ2-3
abundance: NA
CDR3nt: TGCAGTGCGCCGGCACTTAGCACAGATACGCAGTATTTT
CDR3aa: CSAPALSTDTQYF

len: 11
d_gene: NA
v_gene: TRBV20-1
j_gene: TRBJ2-7
abundance: few
CDR3nt: TGCAGTGCAGAGCGAGCTTACGAGCAGTACTTC
CDR3aa: CSAERAYEQYF

len: 12
d_gene: NA
v_gene: TRBV20-1
j_gene: TRBJ1-2
abundance: few
CDR3nt: TGCAGTGCTAGACGGACAGTCTATGGCTACACCTTC
CDR3aa: CSARRTVYGYTF

len: 15
d_gene: NA
v_gene: TRBV5-1
j_gene: TRBJ2-5
abundance: NA
CDR3nt: TGCGCCAGCAGACTGGTTGGGGGGCCACGAGAGACCCAGTACTTC
CDR3aa: CASRLVGGPRETQYF

len: 15
d_gene: TRBD1
v_gene: TRBV5-6
j_gene: TRBJ1-1
abundance: NA
CDR3nt: TGTGCCAGCAGGAGCGGGACAGGGGGACACACTGAAGCTTTCTTT
CDR3aa: CASRSGTGGHTEAFF

len: 16
d_gene: NA
v_gene: TRBV5-6
j_gene: TRBJ2-5
abundance: few
CDR3nt: TGTGCCAGCAGCCAGACCAACCTGGCTGTTCAAGAGACCCAGTACTTC
CDR3aa: CASSQTNLAVQETQYF

len: 16
d_gene: NA
v_gene: TRBV29-1
j_gene: TRBJ2-3
abundance: few
CDR3nt: TGCAGCGTTGAAGATCGGACGGGGGCAACCACAGATACGCAGTATTTT
CDR3aa: CSVEDRTGATTDTQYF

len: 15
d_gene: TRBD1
v_gene: TRBV11-2
j_gene: TRBJ2-5
abundance: few
CDR3nt: TGTGCCAGCAGCCGCGGACAGGGAGTTTTGGAGACCCAGTACTTC
CDR3aa: CASSRGQGVLETQYF

len: 11
d_gene: NA
v_gene: TRBV3-1
j_gene: TRBJ2-1
abundance: NA
CDR3nt: TGTGCCAGCCGCGGGGCAACCGAGCAGTTCTTC
CDR3aa: CASRGATEQFF

len: 13
d_gene: NA
v_gene: TRBV5-6
j_gene: TRBJ1-1
abundance: many
CDR3nt: TGTGCCAGCAGCTTTCGAGTGAACACTGAAGCTTTCTTT
CDR3aa: CASSFRVNTEAFF

len: 15
d_gene: NA
v_gene: TRBV27
j_gene: TRBJ2-2
abundance: few
CDR3nt: TGTGCCAGCAGTCCCATTATTCTGGACTCCGGGGAGCTGTTTTTT
CDR3aa: CASSPIILDSGELFF

len: 13
d_gene: TRBD2
v_gene: TRBV10-3
j_gene: TRBJ2-3
abundance: many
CDR3nt: TGTGCCACGGGAGGGCCCTCCCCAGATACGCAGTATTTT
CDR3aa: CATGGPSPDTQYF

len: 16
d_gene: TRBD2
v_gene: TRBV6-4
j_gene: TRBJ2-1
abundance: NA
CDR3nt: TGTGCCAGCAGCCGGACTAGCGGGCTTCTAGGGAATGAGCAGTTCTTC
CDR3aa: CASSRTSGLLGNEQFF

len: 17
d_gene: TRBD1
v_gene: TRBV6-5
j_gene: TRBJ1-2
abundance: few
CDR3nt: TGTGCCAGCAGTTACGTCCCACAGGGGGCTCAAAACTATGGCTACACCTTC
CDR3aa: CASSYVPQGAQNYGYTF

len: 15
d_gene: NA
v_gene: TRBV20-1
j_gene: TRBJ2-3
abundance: NA
CDR3nt: TGCAGTGCCGCCGTAGGGCTTAACATCGTAGATACGCAGTATTTT
CDR3aa: CSAAVGLNIVDTQYF

len: 15
d_gene: TRBD1
v_gene: TRBV7-7
j_gene: TRBJ2-3
abundance: NA
CDR3nt: TGTGCCAGCAGCTTAGGGACAGGGATCACAGATACGCAGTATTTT
CDR3aa: CASSLGTGITDTQYF

len: 15
d_gene: TRBD2
v_gene: TRBV5-1
j_gene: TRBJ2-1
abundance: NA
CDR3nt: TGCGCCAGCAGCTTGGGAGGATTAGCGGGGCATGAGCAGTTCTTC
CDR3aa: CASSLGGLAGHEQFF

len: 17
d_gene: TRBD1
v_gene: TRBV10-3
j_gene: TRBJ2-1
abundance: few
CDR3nt: TGTGCCATCCGAAAGAGCGGGGGACAGGGGTCTTACAATGAGCAGTTCTTC
CDR3aa: CAIRKSGGQGSYNEQFF

len: 13
d_gene: TRBD2
v_gene: TRBV20-1
j_gene: TRBJ2-7
abundance: NA
CDR3nt: TGCAGTGGCTCCTTGGGGGGGGGCTACGAGCAGTACTTC
CDR3aa: CSGSLGGGYEQYF

len: 16
d_gene: TRBD1
v_gene: TRBV7-9
j_gene: TRBJ2-5
abundance: few
CDR3nt: TGTGCCAGCAGCTCAAGGACAGGGAGATTCCAAGAGACCCAGTACTTC
CDR3aa: CASSSRTGRFQETQYF

len: 12
d_gene: NA
v_gene: TRBV29-1
j_gene: TRBJ1-2
abundance: NA
CDR3nt: TGCAGCGGGAAGACGGAGAACTATGGCTACACCTTC
CDR3aa: CSGKTENYGYTF

len: 13
d_gene: NA
v_gene: TRBV6-5
j_gene: TRBJ2-5
abundance: few
CDR3nt: TGTGCCAGCCGGTTAGACCTACAAGAGACCCAGTACTTC
CDR3aa: CASRLDLQETQYF

len: 14
d_gene: TRBD2
v_gene: TRBV7-2
j_gene: TRBJ2-5
abundance: NA
CDR3nt: TGTGCCAGCAGCTCAGCCAGCGGGGGGAAGACCCAGTACTTC
CDR3aa: CASSSASGGKTQYF

len: 15
d_gene: TRBD2
v_gene: TRBV9
j_gene: TRBJ2-7
abundance: NA
CDR3nt: TGTGCCAGCAGTAGGGCGGGGGGGCCCTCCTACGAGCAGTACTTC
CDR3aa: CASSRAGGPSYEQYF

len: 14
d_gene: NA
v_gene: TRBV3-1
j_gene: TRBJ2-5
abundance: NA
CDR3nt: TGTGCCAGCAGCCAAGACCCCGGGGGTGTGACCCAGTACTTC
CDR3aa: CASSQDPGGVTQYF

len: 14
d_gene: TRBD1
v_gene: TRBV18
j_gene: TRBJ1-2
abundance: NA
CDR3nt: TGTGCCAGCACCGAACAGGGGGAAACCTATGGCTACACCTTC
CDR3aa: CASTEQGETYGYTF

len: 16
d_gene: NA
v_gene: TRBV11-2
j_gene: TRBJ2-3
abundance: NA
CDR3nt: TGTGCCAGCAGCGGCCAACCGGGGGCTTTCTTAGATACGCAGTATTTT
CDR3aa: CASSGQPGAFLDTQYF

len: 13
d_gene: NA
v_gene: TRBV2
j_gene: TRBJ2-3
abundance: NA
CDR3nt: TGTGCCAGCAGTGAAGGTCAGGTAGATACGCAGTATTTT
CDR3aa: CASSEGQVDTQYF

len: 15
d_gene: NA
v_gene: TRBV20-1
j_gene: TRBJ2-1
abundance: few
CDR3nt: TGCAGTGCCCGCCCCGCGACTATGGGAAACAATGAGCAGTTCTTC
CDR3aa: CSARPATMGNNEQFF

len: 18
d_gene: TRBD1
v_gene: TRBV10-2
j_gene: TRBJ1-6
abundance: NA
CDR3nt: TGCGCCAGCAGTGAGACAGGGGGCCGTAGCTCCTATAATTCACCCCTCCACTTT
CDR3aa: CASSETGGRSSYNSPLHF

len: 15
d_gene: NA
v_gene: TRBV18
j_gene: TRBJ2-3
abundance: NA
CDR3nt: TGTGCCAGCTCACCCGAGGGGAGTCTCACAGATACGCAGTATTTT
CDR3aa: CASSPEGSLTDTQYF

len: 13
d_gene: TRBD1
v_gene: TRBV29-1
j_gene: TRBJ1-1
abundance: NA
CDR3nt: TGCAGCGTTAAGACAGGGTCCGGCACTGAAGCTTTCTTT
CDR3aa: CSVKTGSGTEAFF

len: 15
d_gene: NA
v_gene: TRBV3-1
j_gene: TRBJ2-5
abundance: few
CDR3nt: TGTGCCAGCAGCCAAGACTCCGGGCCCAGGAAGACCCAGTACTTC
CDR3aa: CASSQDSGPRKTQYF

len: 13
d_gene: NA
v_gene: TRBV6-6
j_gene: TRBJ2-1
abundance: few
CDR3nt: TGTGCCAGCACCTGGGACATGGACACGACGCAGTTCTTC
CDR3aa: CASTWDMDTTQFF

len: 15
d_gene: NA
v_gene: TRBV5-5
j_gene: TRBJ1-4
abundance: NA
CDR3nt: TGTGCCAGCAGCTTGGAAGTACGGGTAGCCGAAAAACTGTTTTTT
CDR3aa: CASSLEVRVAEKLFF